The subject of this entry is one T cell receptor (beta chain). Its antigen is not identified. The CDR3 loop spans 16 amino acids. Losses at the gene ends were 4 bases for V and 2 bases for J; bases not matched to a gene: 5. The germline V gene encodes CDR1 SGHDT and CDR2 YYEEEE. This record belongs to a study of STAT3 mutations in large granular lymphocyte leukemia. Study-wide context: Roughly 44% of treated T-LGLL patients showed hematologic response to immunosuppression.

TCRbeta libraries averaged about 40,773 productive templates per sample. Only in-frame clones appear in the TCRdb table, and some are missing; sequencing was by immunoSEQ multiplex PCR. The sample includes about 12,000 clones, 81% of them seen just once. Whole-study findings and limits: TCR clonotype switching after therapy occurred in about 35% of the 18 patients. Clonal expansion was inferred from samples taken at other timepoints. At least one immunodominant TCR beta clonotype appeared in every T-cell large granular lymphocyte leukemia patient.

What was sequenced was peripheral blood mononuclear cells. This TCR came from a man between 60 and 75 years old with T-cell large granular lymphocyte leukemia. Some clones in this sample may be carry-over from other donors' samples. This chain joins TRBV5-6 and TRBJ1-3, with TRBD1 matching 11 bases. The CDR3 loop reads CASSPVGQGAGNTIYF. The DNA for the CDR3 is TGTGCCAGCAGCCCAGTGGGACAGGGGGCTGGAAACACCATATATTTT.